Listed here are 10 T cell receptor beta chains from one sample, sequenced in a study of shared clonotypes between healthy human individuals. Method: immunoSEQ multiplex PCR; TCRdb's copy keeps in-frame clones and lacks some. Of 650,000 to 800,000 clones in the sample, about 90% were seen once. Naive-designated CD8 cells lacked CD45RO, were positively enriched for CCR7, and omitted terminally differentiated effector memory CD45RA+ cells. Sequencing used naive CD8+ T cells sorted from blood. Receptors originate from a man aged 25-45 years in good health.

The rearrangement joins TRBV27 to TRBJ2-5, with D unclear. The CDR3 has 14 amino acids. V lost 4 bases, J lost 0 bases, and 9 bases lay in between. Germline CDR1 MNHEY, CDR2 SMNVEV (reference sequence). CDR3 residues: CASSSRRYQETQYF. For the CDR3, the DNA is TGTGCCAGCAGTTCCCGGCGGTACCAAGAGACCCAGTACTTC.

This clone occurred once. The chain recombines TRBV11-2 with TRBJ2-5, with TRBD2 matching over 9 bases. The length of the CDR3 is 18 residues. The germline CDR1 and CDR2 sequences are SGHAT and FQNNGV. With V trimmed by 0 bases and J by 5 bases, 13 bases remained unmatched. As DNA, the CDR3 is TGTGCCAGCAGCTTAGATGCGGCGGGAGGGCCCTCGGATGAGACCCAGTACTTC. Translating it yields CASSLDAAGGPSDETQYF.

The rearrangement uses TRBV27 and TRBJ1-4; a weak D match, TRBD1 (5 bases). V was clipped by 8 bases and J by 8 bases, with 18 bases between them. The CDR3 length is 14 residues. The V gene's germline CDR1 is MNHEY and CDR2 SMNVEV (reference sequence). The CDR3 nucleotides read TGTGCCAGCGCCTCCGGGGGGGAAACGGAAAAACTGTTTTTT. Residues: CASASGGETEKLFF.

The CDR3 reads CASSVHPGVPVAQHF. The CDR3 DNA reads TGTGCCAGCAGTGTCCACCCGGGAGTTCCGGTGGCCCAGCATTTT. The genes are TRBV6-1 and TRBJ1-5; D unresolved. In germline, CDR1 is MNHNS, CDR2 SASEGT. This CDR3 region has 15 residues. V lost 4 bases to trimming and J lost 11 bases, with 21 bases between them.

V usage is TRBV29-1 and J usage is TRBJ2-1, with a tentative D call TRBD2 (5 bases). This CDR3 has 16 amino acids. The V and J ends lost 3 bases and 5 bases respectively, with 20 bases between them. Germline V gene sequence: CDR1 SQVTM, CDR2 ANQGSEA. CDR3 DNA: TGCAGCGTTGAGACCATGGAGGAGATTATGAACAATGAGCAGTTCTTC. This sequence encodes CSVETMEEIMNNEQFF.

For this clone: At one end, the junction sequence differs from germline, possibly due to a read error. This chain links TRBV6-1 with TRBJ2-3, with no clear D. Germline CDR1 is MNHNS and CDR2 is SASEGT. This CDR3 has 12 residues. The CDR3, as DNA: TGTGCCAGCAGTCCCTATAAGTACCCCATGGATTTT. Protein product: CASSPYKYPMDF.

V gene TRBV7-9 combines with J gene TRBJ1-4, with D unresolved. The CDR3 is made up of 17 amino acids. Trimming took 0 bases from V and 5 from J, leaving 16 bases between them. Germline lookup yields CDR1 SEHNR and CDR2 FQNEAQ (reference sequence). The CDR3 is CASSLAQEFLENEKLFF. DNA of the CDR3: TGTGCCAGCAGCTTAGCGCAAGAGTTTTTGGAGAATGAAAAACTGTTTTTT.

On this clone: This sample includes further DNA sequences coding for the same CDR3. This chain joins TRBV5-1 and TRBJ2-7; 11 bases are a match to TRBD2. Germline CDR1 SGHRS, CDR2 YFSETQ. The CDR3 runs 15 residues. V lost 0 bases, J lost 4 bases, and 3 bases stayed unmatched. This chain's CDR3 is CASSLVTSGSYEQYF. CDR3 bases: TGCGCCAGCAGCTTGGTAACTAGCGGGAGTTACGAGCAGTACTTC.

The table lists this clone with a count of one. This chain connects TRBV5-6 to TRBJ1-2; D gene unclear. V was pared by 5 bases and J by 5 bases, with 16 bases between. Germline CDR1 and CDR2: SGHDT and YYEEEE. The CDR3 runs 14 residues. The chain's CDR3 is CASRRRGLVYGYTF. Written as DNA, the CDR3 is TGTGCCAGCAGGAGACGGGGATTAGTGTATGGCTACACCTTC.

This chain connects TRBV19 to TRBJ2-3; 7 nucleotides line up with TRBD2. The CDR3 consists of 20 residues. Germline V gene sequence: CDR1 LNHDA, CDR2 SQIVND (reference sequence). V dropped 3 bases and J dropped 2; count of bases not matched to a gene: 20. The CDR3, as DNA: TGTGCCAGTAGTATCCCCTGGGGGGGAGGGCCACCCCGCGACACAGATACGCAGTATTTT. It codes for CASSIPWGGGPPRDTDTQYF. The variable domain in full, with the rest retrieved from reference TRBV19 and TRBJ2-3, is DGGITQSPKYLFRKEGQNVTLSCEQNLNHDAMYWYRQDPGQGLRLIYYSQIVNDFQKGDIAEGYSVSREKKESFPLTVTSAQKNPTAFYLCASSIPWGGGPPRDTDTQYFGPGTRLTVL.